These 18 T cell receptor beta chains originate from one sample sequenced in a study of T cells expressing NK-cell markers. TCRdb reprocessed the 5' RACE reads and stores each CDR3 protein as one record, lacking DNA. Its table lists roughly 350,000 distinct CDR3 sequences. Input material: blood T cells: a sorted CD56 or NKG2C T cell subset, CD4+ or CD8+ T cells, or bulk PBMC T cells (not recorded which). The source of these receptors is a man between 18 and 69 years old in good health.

This CDR3 reads CASSSWTGVSHEQYF. The rearrangement joins TRBV7-9 to TRBJ2-7. The CDR3 has 15 amino acids. CDR1 is SEHNR, CDR2 FQNEAQ, per germline (reference sequence).

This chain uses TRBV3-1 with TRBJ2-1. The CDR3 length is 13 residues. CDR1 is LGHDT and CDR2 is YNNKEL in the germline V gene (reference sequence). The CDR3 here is CASSQDRRTGRFF.

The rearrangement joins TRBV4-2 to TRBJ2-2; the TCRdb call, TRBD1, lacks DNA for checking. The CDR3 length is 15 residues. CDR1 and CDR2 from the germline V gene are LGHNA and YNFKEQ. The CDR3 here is CASSQPGRHTGELFF.

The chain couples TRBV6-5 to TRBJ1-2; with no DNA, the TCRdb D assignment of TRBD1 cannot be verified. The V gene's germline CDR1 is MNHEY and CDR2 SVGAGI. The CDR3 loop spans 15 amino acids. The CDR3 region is CASSYPGFANYGYTF.

This chain's CDR3 is CASSYPEGSSYEQYF. V is TRBV6-5 and J is TRBJ2-7. The CDR3 runs to 15 residues. From germline, CDR1 is MNHEY and CDR2 SVGAGI.

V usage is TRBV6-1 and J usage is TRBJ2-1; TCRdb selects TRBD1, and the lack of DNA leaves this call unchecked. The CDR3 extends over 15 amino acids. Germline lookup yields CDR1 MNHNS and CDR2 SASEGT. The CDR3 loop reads CASSPGGRHYNEQFF.

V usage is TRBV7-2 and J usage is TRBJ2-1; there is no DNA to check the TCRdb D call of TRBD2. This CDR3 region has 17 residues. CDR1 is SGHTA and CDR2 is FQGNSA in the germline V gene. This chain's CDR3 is CASSLGRLASIYNEQFF.

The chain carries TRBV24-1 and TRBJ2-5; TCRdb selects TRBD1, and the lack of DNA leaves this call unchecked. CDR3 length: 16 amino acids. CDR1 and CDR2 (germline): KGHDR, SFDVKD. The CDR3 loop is CATSDSPGEGQETQYF.

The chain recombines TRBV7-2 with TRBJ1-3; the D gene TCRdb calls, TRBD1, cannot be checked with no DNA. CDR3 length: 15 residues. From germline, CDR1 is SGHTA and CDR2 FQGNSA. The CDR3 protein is CASSWGTGRGNTIYF.

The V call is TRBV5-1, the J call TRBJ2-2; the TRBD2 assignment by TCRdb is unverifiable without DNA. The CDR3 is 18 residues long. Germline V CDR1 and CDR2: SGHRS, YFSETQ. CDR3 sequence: CASSNRGYSSSNTGELFF.

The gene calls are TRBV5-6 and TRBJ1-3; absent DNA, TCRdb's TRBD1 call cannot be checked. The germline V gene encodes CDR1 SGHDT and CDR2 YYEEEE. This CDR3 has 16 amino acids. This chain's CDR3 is CASSLAGDRGRNTIYF.

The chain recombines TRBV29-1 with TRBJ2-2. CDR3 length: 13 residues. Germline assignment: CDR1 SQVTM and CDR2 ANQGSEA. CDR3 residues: CSVVTENTGELFF.

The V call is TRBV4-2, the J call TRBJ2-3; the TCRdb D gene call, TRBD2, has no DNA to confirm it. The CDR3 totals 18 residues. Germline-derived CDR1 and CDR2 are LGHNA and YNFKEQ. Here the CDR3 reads CASSLESIAGGNPDTQYF.

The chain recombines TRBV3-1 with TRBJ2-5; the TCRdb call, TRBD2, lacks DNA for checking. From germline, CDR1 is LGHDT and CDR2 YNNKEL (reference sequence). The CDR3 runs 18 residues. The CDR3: CASSHRLAGGQYQETQYF.

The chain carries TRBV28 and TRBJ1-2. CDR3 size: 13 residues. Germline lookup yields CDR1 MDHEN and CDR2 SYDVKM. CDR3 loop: CASSLYRENGYTF.

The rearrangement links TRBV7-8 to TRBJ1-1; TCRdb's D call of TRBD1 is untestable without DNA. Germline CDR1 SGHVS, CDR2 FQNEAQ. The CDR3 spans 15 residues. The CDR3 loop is CASSRGPGLNTEAFF. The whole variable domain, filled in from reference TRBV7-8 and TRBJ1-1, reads GAGVSQSPRYKVAKRGQDVALRCDPISGHVSLFWYQQALGQGPEFLTYFQNEAQLDKSGLPSDRFFAERPEGSVSTLKIQRTQQEDSAVYLCASSRGPGLNTEAFFGQGTRLTVV.

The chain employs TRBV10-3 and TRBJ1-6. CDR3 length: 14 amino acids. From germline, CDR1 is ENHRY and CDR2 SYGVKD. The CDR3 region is CAISEKDWSSPLHF.

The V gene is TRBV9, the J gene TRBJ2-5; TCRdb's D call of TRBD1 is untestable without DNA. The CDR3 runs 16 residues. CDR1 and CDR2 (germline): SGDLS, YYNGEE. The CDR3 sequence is CASSVGTGGSGETQYF. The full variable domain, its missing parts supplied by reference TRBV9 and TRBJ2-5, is DSGVTQTPKHLITATGQRVTLRCSPRSGDLSVYWYQQSLDQGLQFLIQYYNGEERAKGNILERFSAQQFPDLHSELNLSSLELGDSALYFCASSVGTGGSGETQYFGPGTRLLVL.